The rows below give T cell receptor beta chains drawn from one sample of a study of blood T cell repertoires in COVID-19. Clones were sequenced by immunoSEQ multiplex PCR, and TCRdb holds only the in-frame ones, with some missing. The table lists about 360,000 clones, 86% of them singletons, with under 8.5% in the top ten. Input material: peripheral blood. The receptors shown here come from a woman aged 55-69 years with COVID-19, enrolled during active disease. Each CDR3 is given with its conserved first and last residue. The D gene is left open where the match is weak. Clone sizes are given selectively: once, few, many, or a class where the clone is expanded.

j_call: TRBJ1-2
v_call: TRBV2
d_call: .
clone_size: .
cdr3_aa: CASSEYQGYGYTF
cdr3_nt: TGTGCCAGCAGTGAGTACCAGGGCTATGGCTACACCTTC

j_call: TRBJ2-7
v_call: TRBV2
d_call: .
clone_size: .
cdr3_aa: CASSSQGSSYEQYF
cdr3_nt: TGTGCCAGCAGCTCCCAGGGGTCCTCCTACGAGCAGTACTTC

j_call: TRBJ1-1
v_call: TRBV9
d_call: .
clone_size: .
cdr3_aa: CASSVAGGKTEAFF
cdr3_nt: TGTGCCAGCAGCGTAGCTGGGGGGAAAACTGAAGCTTTCTTT

j_call: TRBJ2-2
v_call: TRBV19
d_call: .
clone_size: .
cdr3_aa: CATSRQTGELFF
cdr3_nt: TGTGCCACCAGCAGACAGACCGGGGAGCTGTTTTTT

j_call: TRBJ2-2
v_call: TRBV5-1
d_call: TRBD1
clone_size: .
cdr3_aa: CASSAPGQGGELFF
cdr3_nt: TGCGCCAGCAGCGCTCCGGGACAGGGCGGGGAGCTGTTTTTT

j_call: TRBJ2-7
v_call: TRBV6-1
d_call: TRBD2
clone_size: few
cdr3_aa: CASSEAGTSGEQYF
cdr3_nt: TGTGCCAGCAGTGAAGCGGGAACTAGCGGCGAGCAGTACTTC

j_call: TRBJ2-5
v_call: TRBV7-8
d_call: TRBD2
clone_size: .
cdr3_aa: CASSDGLAGGRQETQYF
cdr3_nt: TGTGCCAGCAGCGACGGACTAGCGGGGGGTAGGCAAGAGACCCAGTACTTC

j_call: TRBJ1-1
v_call: TRBV3-1/TRBV3-2
d_call: .
clone_size: .
cdr3_aa: CASSHGLKEAFF
cdr3_nt: TGTGCCAGCAGCCATGGACTGAAAGAGGCTTTCTTT

j_call: TRBJ2-7
v_call: TRBV5-5
d_call: TRBD1
clone_size: .
cdr3_aa: CASSLGTGGKQYF
cdr3_nt: TGTGCCAGCAGCTTGGGGACAGGGGGGAAGCAGTACTTC

j_call: TRBJ2-2
v_call: TRBV6-5
d_call: TRBD2
clone_size: .
cdr3_aa: CASRDSGGATGELFF
cdr3_nt: TGTGCCAGCAGAGATAGCGGGGGGGCCACCGGGGAGCTGTTTTTT

j_call: TRBJ1-1
v_call: TRBV5-4
d_call: TRBD1
clone_size: .
cdr3_aa: CASSPRAGTGGTEAFF
cdr3_nt: TGTGCCAGCAGCCCTAGAGCCGGGACAGGGGGTACTGAAGCTTTCTTT

j_call: TRBJ2-1
v_call: TRBV7-8
d_call: TRBD2
clone_size: .
cdr3_aa: CASSLSLAGAPIYNEQFF
cdr3_nt: TGTGCCAGCAGCCTATCCTTAGCGGGGGCTCCAATTTACAATGAGCAGTTCTTC

j_call: TRBJ1-4
v_call: TRBV6-5
d_call: .
clone_size: .
cdr3_aa: CASRISMTNEKLFF
cdr3_nt: TGTGCCAGCAGGATTTCTATGACTAATGAAAAACTGTTTTTT